This T cell receptor (beta chain) was captured in a study of cytomegalovirus exposure and HLA in healthy donors. Study-level points and caveats: Using the classifier, cytomegalovirus status was reportedly diagnosed with high specificity and sensitivity. The authors later linked a missense DCLRE1C variant to TCR beta V- and J-gene trimming.

From germline, CDR1 is MNHNS and CDR2 SASEGT. Trimming removed 4 bases from V and 2 bases from J, with 10 bases in between. CDR3 size: 14 residues. The count of this clone is one. The antigen remains undetermined. Vbeta (60) and Jbeta (13) primers were used in the PCR. The method was immunoSEQ multiplex PCR; TCRdb's version includes in-frame clones alone and lacks a portion of them. The table records over 150,000 clones, 84% of them present only once. This rearrangement joins TRBV6-1 to TRBJ2-3; D gene uncertain. The TCR was taken from a boy younger than 10 in good health and CMV-seronegative. Source material: PBMCs. The CDR3 bases are TGTGCCAGCAGTGGGCAATCGTTCACAGATACGCAGTATTTT. It translates to CASSGQSFTDTQYF.